The rows below give T cell receptor beta chains drawn from one sample of a study of blood T cell repertoires in COVID-19. Measured with immunoSEQ multiplex PCR; TCRdb has only the in-frame clones, and not every one. This sample yields 400,000 or so clones, of which about 90% are seen a single time; approximately 0.65% belongs to the top ten. Sequenced input: PBMCs or T cells enriched from blood (not recorded which). The receptors derive from a man younger than 30 who had recovered from COVID-19. CDR3s include the opening cysteine and the closing phenylalanine or tryptophan. D genes are given only for firm matches. Clone size is stated in some rows and not others, as once, few, many or a class when expanded.

CASSPVEPTEAFF | TGTGCCAGCAGTCCCGTAGAGCCCACTGAAGCTTTCTTT | TRBJ1-1 | TRBV9 | - | -
CASSQGSSGHEQYF | TGTGCCAGCAGCCAAGGATCGTCAGGGCACGAGCAGTACTTC | TRBJ2-7 | TRBV3-1/TRBV3-2 | - | -
CASSLIQGNSPLHF | TGTGCCAGCAGTTTGATACAGGGCAATTCACCCCTCCACTTT | TRBJ1-6 | TRBV27 | - | -
CASSQSMAGGEQYF | TGTGCCAGCAGCCAATCAATGGCAGGGGGCGAGCAGTACTTC | TRBJ2-7 | TRBV16 | TRBD1 | -
CASSLTGPYGYTF | TGTGCCAGCAGTTTGACAGGGCCCTATGGCTACACCTTC | TRBJ1-2 | TRBV12-3/TRBV12-4 | TRBD1 | -
CASSSTGGGYTF | TGCGCCAGCAGTTCCACAGGGGGCGGCTACACCTTC | TRBJ1-2 | TRBV5-1 | TRBD1 | -
CATSVTGNQPQHF | TGTGCCACCAGTGTCACAGGCAATCAGCCCCAGCATTTT | TRBJ1-5 | TRBV24-1 | - | -
CASSSDRWTEAFF | TGTGCCAGCAGCTCGGACAGATGGACTGAAGCTTTCTTT | TRBJ1-1 | TRBV11-3 | - | -
CASSEERTRRGYTF | TGTGCCAGCAGTGAAGAGCGGACCCGGAGGGGCTACACCTTC | TRBJ1-2 | TRBV2 | - | -
CASRTTAGSYNEQFF | TGTGCCAGCAGGACAACAGCCGGCTCCTACAATGAGCAGTTCTTC | TRBJ2-1 | TRBV6-5 | - | -
CASSLGGTGNTGELFF | TGTGCCAGCAGCTTGGGGGGGACAGGGAACACCGGGGAGCTGTTTTTT | TRBJ2-2 | TRBV5-4 | TRBD1 | -
CASSSTQGETQYF | TGTGCCAGCAGCTCAACACAGGGGGAGACCCAGTACTTC | TRBJ2-5 | TRBV7-3 | TRBD1 | -
CASSLSPPGNTIYF | TGTGCCAGCAGTTTATCTCCCCCTGGAAACACCATATATTTT | TRBJ1-3 | TRBV28 | - | -
CASSQGRQASGGSLYEQYF | TGTGCCAGCAGCCAAGGAAGACAGGCTAGCGGGGGTTCTCTCTACGAGCAGTACTTC | TRBJ2-7 | TRBV3-1/TRBV3-2 | TRBD2 | -
CASRFPGTAGEQYF | TGTGCCAGCAGATTCCCTGGGACAGCAGGCGAGCAGTACTTC | TRBJ2-7 | TRBV28 | TRBD1 | -
CASSAGLNEAFF | TGCGCCAGCAGCGCAGGGTTGAATGAAGCTTTCTTT | TRBJ1-1 | TRBV5-1 | - | -
CAISDRVGGYTF | TGTGCCATCAGCGACAGGGTCGGCGGCTACACCTTC | TRBJ1-2 | TRBV28 | TRBD1 | -
CASSLAAEETQYF | TGCGCCAGCAGCTTGGCGGCGGAAGAGACCCAGTACTTC | TRBJ2-5 | TRBV5-1 | - | -
CASKTPGQAVEKLFF | TGTGCCAGCAAAACACCGGGACAGGCGGTTGAAAAACTGTTTTTT | TRBJ1-4 | TRBV6-5 | TRBD1 | -
CASSYRDSYGYTF | TGTGCCAGCAGTTATCGGGACAGCTATGGCTACACCTTC | TRBJ1-2 | TRBV6-5 | TRBD1 | -
CASSLASGGELFF | TGCGCCAGCAGCTTGGCCTCGGGAGGGGAGCTGTTTTTT | TRBJ2-2 | TRBV5-1 | - | -
CASSLVASGSGELFF | TGTGCCAGCAGCTTGGTGGCTAGCGGGAGCGGGGAGCTGTTTTTT | TRBJ2-2 | TRBV27 | TRBD2 | -
CASNRYERTEAFF | TGTGCCAGCAATAGATATGAACGCACTGAAGCTTTCTTT | TRBJ1-1 | TRBV2 | - | few
CASRITGGRRNGYTF | TGCGCCAGCAGAATAACAGGGGGCCGTCGGAATGGCTACACCTTC | TRBJ1-2 | TRBV5-1 | TRBD1 | -
CASSPYRVRGLAEAFF | TGTGCCAGCAGCCCATATCGTGTCCGAGGTCTCGCTGAAGCTTTCTTT | TRBJ1-1 | TRBV3-1/TRBV3-2 | - | -
CASSLGRTGRTNTEAFF | TGTGCCAGCAGCTTAGGCCGTACAGGCCGTACGAACACTGAAGCTTTCTTT | TRBJ1-1 | TRBV7-8 | - | -
CASSLGDGAGQPQHF | TGCGCCAGCAGCTTGGGGGACGGGGCGGGGCAGCCCCAGCATTTT | TRBJ1-5 | TRBV5-1 | - | -
CASSSAGAYNEQFF | TGCGCCAGCAGTAGTGCGGGGGCCTACAATGAGCAGTTCTTC | TRBJ2-1 | TRBV10-1 | TRBD2 | once
CASSPKAGVSYEQYF | TGTGCCAGCAGCCCGAAGGCGGGAGTTTCCTACGAGCAGTACTTC | TRBJ2-7 | TRBV2 | TRBD2 | -
CASSLASGGVYGYTF | TGCGCCAGCAGCTTGGCCTCAGGGGGTGTCTATGGCTACACCTTC | TRBJ1-2 | TRBV5-1 | TRBD1 | -
CASSQTGTANTGELFF | TGTGCCAGCAGCCAGACCGGGACAGCTAACACCGGGGAGCTGTTTTTT | TRBJ2-2 | TRBV3-1/TRBV3-2 | TRBD1 | -
CASSEPSGYTF | TGTGCCAGCAGTGAACCTTCTGGCTACACCTTC | TRBJ1-2 | TRBV2 | - | -
CARGEGNQPQHF | TGTGCCCGCGGAGAGGGAAATCAGCCCCAGCATTTT | TRBJ1-5 | TRBV21-1 | - | -
CASRETVFNQPQHF | TGCGCCAGCAGGGAGACAGTGTTCAATCAGCCCCAGCATTTT | TRBJ1-5 | TRBV23-1 | - | -
CASSLVGSRAGTEAFF | TGTGCCAGCAGCTTAGTTGGGTCCAGGGCTGGCACTGAAGCTTTCTTT | TRBJ1-1 | TRBV7-2 | - | -
CASSLDSGQGIAFF | TGCGCCAGCAGCTTGGATTCGGGACAGGGTATAGCTTTCTTT | TRBJ1-1 | TRBV5-1 | TRBD1 | -
CASSPMTGLDTEAFF | TGTGCCAGCAGCCCGATGACAGGGCTCGACACTGAAGCTTTCTTT | TRBJ1-1 | TRBV5-4 | TRBD1 | -
CASSSTQDIPEYGYTF | TGTGCCAGCAGCTCGACACAGGACATACCCGAATATGGCTACACCTTC | TRBJ1-2 | TRBV7-8 | - | -
CASSLDDRNTGELFF | TGTGCCAGCAGCTTAGACGACAGAAACACCGGGGAGCTGTTTTTT | TRBJ2-2 | TRBV7-2 | - | -
CASSQEPRNYGYTF | TGCGCCAGCAGCCAAGAACCACGGAACTATGGCTACACCTTC | TRBJ1-2 | TRBV4-1 | - | -
CASSDENNSPLHF | TGTGCCAGCAGTGACGAGAATAATTCACCCCTCCACTTT | TRBJ1-6 | TRBV2 | - | -
CASSTSGTGDQPQHF | TGTGCCAGTAGTACCTCCGGGACAGGGGATCAGCCCCAGCATTTT | TRBJ1-5 | TRBV19 | TRBD1 | once
CASSMSQGGMYQPQHF | TGTGCCAGTAGTATGTCCCAGGGCGGCATGTACCAGCCCCAGCATTTT | TRBJ1-5 | TRBV19 | - | -
CASSLGASSYNEQFF | TGTGCCAGCAGCTTAGGGGCCAGCTCCTACAATGAGCAGTTCTTC | TRBJ2-1 | TRBV7-8 | - | -
CASRPPRLAANNEQFF | TGTGCCAGCAGGCCTCCGAGACTAGCGGCAAACAATGAGCAGTTCTTC | TRBJ2-1 | TRBV7-2 | TRBD2 | once
CASRPPGTDTQYF | TGTGCCAGCAGGCCCCCAGGCACAGATACGCAGTATTTT | TRBJ2-3 | TRBV6-6 | - | -
CASSLGSPTDTQYF | TGTGCCAGCAGCTTGGGGAGCCCCACAGATACGCAGTATTTT | TRBJ2-3 | TRBV7-3 | - | -
CASRDRVRGYTF | TGTGCCAGCAGAGATCGGGTGCGGGGCTACACCTTC | TRBJ1-2 | TRBV27 | - | -
CASSRGQGMGETQYF | TGTGCCAGCAGCCGGGGACAGGGTATGGGAGAGACCCAGTACTTC | TRBJ2-5 | TRBV9 | TRBD1 | -
CSVEEGGGQPLAFF | TGCAGCGTTGAAGAAGGAGGGGGCCAGCCTCTGGCTTTCTTT | TRBJ1-1 | TRBV29-1 | TRBD1 | -
CASSFTGTGGNTIYF | TGTGCCAGCAGTTTCACCGGGACAGGTGGAAACACCATATATTTT | TRBJ1-3 | TRBV6-5 | TRBD1 | -
CASSLVAGDTGELFF | TGTGCCAGCAGCCTCGTAGCGGGGGACACCGGGGAGCTGTTTTTT | TRBJ2-2 | TRBV6-5 | TRBD2 | -
CASRAQLTNTEAFF | TGTGCCAGCAGAGCACAGCTGACGAACACTGAAGCTTTCTTT | TRBJ1-1 | TRBV2 | - | -
CASSLFGVQETQYF | TGCGCCAGCAGCTTGTTCGGGGTTCAAGAGACCCAGTACTTC | TRBJ2-5 | TRBV5-1 | - | once
CASSPGQNTGELFF | TGTGCCAGCAGCCCTGGACAGAACACCGGGGAGCTGTTTTTT | TRBJ2-2 | TRBV7-9 | - | -